This record looks at one TCR beta chain sequence and its context. The data stem from a study of blood T cell repertoires in COVID-19. The CDR3 is 14 residues long. V lost 4 bases and J 3 bases, leaving 12 bases between the germline ends. Germline loops: CDR1 SGHVS, CDR2 FQNEAQ. Sequenced by immunoSEQ multiplex PCR; TCRdb stores in-frame clones only, minus some. The table records some 220,000 clones, about 85% of them present only once. This clonotype originated in a woman aged 55-70 years with active or convalescent COVID-19. The source material was peripheral blood. The V call is TRBV7-8, the J call TRBJ2-5; D possibly corresponds to TRBD1 (6 bases). CDR3 sequence (DNA): TGTGCCAGCAGCTCCATACAGGGTAAAGAGACCCAGTACTTC. Its protein product is CASSSIQGKETQYF.